This T cell receptor beta chain appears in the sequencing data of a study of blood T cell repertoires in COVID-19. This CDR3 contains 15 residues. CDR1 is SGDLS, CDR2 YYNGEE, per germline. The V end was cut by 0 bases, the J end by 7 bases, with 17 bases between. Repertoires were generated with immunoSEQ multiplex PCR, while TCRdb's copy carries only in-frame clones and drops some. Of about 220,000 clones in the sample, roughly 84% are singletons; the top ten hold 2.3%. The origin of this receptor is a woman aged 55-70 years with acute or convalescent COVID-19. The sample comprised peripheral blood. This chain links TRBV9 with TRBJ2-7, with D possibly matching TRBD1 (6 bases). CDR3 sequence (DNA): TGTGCCAGCAGCGTAGGGGGGCCGGATGGGGAGGAGCAGTACTTC. The encoded protein is CASSVGGPDGEEQYF.